The T cell receptor (beta chain) described here comes from a study of blood T cells in healthy people across ages. About this clonotype: The junction shows a germline mismatch at one end, possibly a read error.

Alongside a J-beta primer mix, a sample-barcoded 5' primer served in a second PCR lasting about 6 to 12 cycles. TCRdb reanalysed the 5' RACE reads using MiXCR and keeps one entry per CDR3 protein. The data contain 650,000 to 800,000 distinct CDR3 sequences, more than 45% of them singletons. The sample consisted of blood. This TCR was sampled from a woman aged 80 or older in good health.

The CDR3: CASSYSRVGSGYGNTF. DNA of the CDR3: TGTGCCAGCAGTTACTCCAGAGTGGGATCGGGATATGGCAACACCTTC. This chain uses TRBV6-5 with TRBJ1-2; no clear D gene. The CDR3 runs 16 residues. CDR1 MNHEY and CDR2 SVGAGI come from the germline V gene.